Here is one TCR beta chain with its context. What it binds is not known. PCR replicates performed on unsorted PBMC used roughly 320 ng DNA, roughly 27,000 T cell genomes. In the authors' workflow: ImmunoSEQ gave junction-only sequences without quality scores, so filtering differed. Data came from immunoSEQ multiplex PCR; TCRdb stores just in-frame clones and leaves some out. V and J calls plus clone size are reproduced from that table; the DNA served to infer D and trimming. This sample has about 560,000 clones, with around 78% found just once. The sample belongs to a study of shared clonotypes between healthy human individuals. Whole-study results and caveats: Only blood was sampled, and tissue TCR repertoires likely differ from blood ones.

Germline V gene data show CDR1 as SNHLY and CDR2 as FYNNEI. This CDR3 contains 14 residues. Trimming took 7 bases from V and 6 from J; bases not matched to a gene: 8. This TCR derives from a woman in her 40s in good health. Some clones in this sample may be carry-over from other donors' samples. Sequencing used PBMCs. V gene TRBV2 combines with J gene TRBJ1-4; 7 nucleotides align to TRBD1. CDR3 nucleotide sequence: TGTGCCAGCAATAGACAGGGCCAAGATGAAAAACTGTTTTTT. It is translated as CASNRQGQDEKLFF. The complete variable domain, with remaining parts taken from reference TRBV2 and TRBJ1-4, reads EPEVTQTPSHQVTQMGQEVILRCVPISNHLYFYWYRQILGQKVEFLVSFYNNEISEKSEIFDDQFSVERPDGSNFTLKIRSTKLEDSAMYFCASNRQGQDEKLFFGSGTQLSVL.